One sample yielded the 23 T cell receptor beta chains listed below, sequenced in a study of cytomegalovirus exposure and HLA in healthy donors. Clones were read by immunoSEQ multiplex PCR, and TCRdb kept only the in-frame ones, dropping some. The table shows about 130,000 clones, with about 90% occurring only once. The specimen was PBMCs. The receptors derive from a woman aged 25-40 years in good health and CMV-seropositive.

The chain employs TRBV5-1 and TRBJ2-2; D is possibly TRBD2 (6 bases). Deletions cut 1 base from V and 0 bases from J, with 10 bases between. This CDR3 spans 16 amino acids. The germline V gene encodes CDR1 SGHRS and CDR2 YFSETQ. Here the CDR3 reads CASSLLLASNTGELFF. The CDR3 DNA reads as TGCGCCAGCAGCTTGCTGCTAGCGTCGAACACCGGGGAGCTGTTTTTT.

This sequence joins TRBV6-4 and TRBJ2-3, with 9 bases lining up with TRBD2. After removal of 6 bases from V and 0 bases from J, the junction contained 4 bases not matched to a gene. The germline V gene has CDR1 MRHNA and CDR2 SNTAGT. This CDR3 contains 15 residues. Here the CDR3 DNA reads TGTGCCAGCAGCCAAACTAGCGGGAGCACAGATACGCAGTATTTT. Its translation is CASSQTSGSTDTQYF.

The chain uses TRBV28 and TRBJ1-5; maybe TRBD1 (5 bases). Germline V lookup: CDR1 MDHEN, CDR2 SYDVKM. With 6 bases removed from V and 0 bases from J, the gap between germline ends came to 12 bases. The CDR3 loop spans 15 amino acids. CDR3 coding DNA: TGTGCCAGCAGGCTCACAGGACATAGCAATCAGCCCCAGCATTTT. It codes for CASRLTGHSNQPQHF.

The chain has TRBV5-6 and TRBJ2-7, with a weak D call TRBD1 (5 bases). The CDR3 contains 15 residues. Germline V lookup: CDR1 SGHDT, CDR2 YYEEEE. V was cut by 0 bases and J by 6 bases, with 16 bases left in between. The chain's CDR3 is CASSLERQSGPEQYF. CDR3 sequence (DNA): TGTGCCAGCAGCTTGGAGCGACAGTCCGGGCCCGAGCAGTACTTC.

The chain combines TRBV28 with TRBJ2-7; TRBD2 matches at 9 bases. From germline, CDR1 is MDHEN and CDR2 SYDVKM. The CDR3 length is 15 residues. The V and J ends lost 2 bases and 4 bases, in that order; junction bases with no gene match: 6. This chain's CDR3 is CASSLPRGGRYEQYF. The CDR3 DNA follows: TGTGCCAGCAGTTTACCGCGGGGGGGGCGATACGAGCAGTACTTC. Filled out from reference TRBV28 and TRBJ2-7, the complete variable domain reads DVKVTQSSRYLVKRTGEKVFLECVQDMDHENMFWYRQDPGLGLRLIYFSYDVKMKEKGDIPEGYSVSREKKERFSLILESASTNQTSMYLCASSLPRGGRYEQYFGPGTRLTVT.

The gene calls are TRBV5-1 and TRBJ2-2; 10 positions agree with TRBD1. The junction had 7 bases not matched to a gene; V was cut back by 4 bases and J by 7 bases. CDR3 length: 15 residues. Germline assignment: CDR1 SGHRS and CDR2 YFSETQ. CDR3 sequence (DNA): TGCGCCAGCAGCGTTACCGGGACAGGGGACGGGGAGCTGTTTTTT. Amino acids: CASSVTGTGDGELFF.

This chain uses TRBV28 with TRBJ2-3, with D possibly matching TRBD2 (5 bases). The CDR3 runs to 15 residues. Germline V lookup: CDR1 MDHEN, CDR2 SYDVKM. The germline V and J ends were trimmed by 0 bases and 0 bases, with 7 bases remaining between them. CDR3 sequence reads: CASSLWGGSTDTQYF. The CDR3 DNA follows: TGTGCCAGCAGTTTATGGGGCGGGAGCACAGATACGCAGTATTTT.

J is TRBJ2-3 and V is TRBV29-1; D possibly corresponds to TRBD1 (6 bases). CDR1 SQVTM and CDR2 ANQGSEA come from the germline V gene. The CDR3 sequence is 15 residues long. V was trimmed by 6 bases and J by 1 base, leaving 17 bases between them. In nucleotides, the CDR3 is TGCAGCGTGGGGGCAGGGAGTAGACGCACAGATACGCAGTATTTT. This codes for CSVGAGSRRTDTQYF.

The V gene is TRBV9, the J gene TRBJ1-2, with 7 positions matching TRBD1. V was clipped by 0 bases and J by 6 bases; unmatched bases: 2. The CDR3 is made up of 13 amino acids. In germline, CDR1 is SGDLS, CDR2 YYNGEE. The CDR3 spells CASSVGQGHGYTF. The CDR3 DNA reads as TGTGCCAGCAGCGTAGGACAGGGCCATGGCTACACCTTC. Full variable domain (missing parts from reference TRBV9 and TRBJ1-2): DSGVTQTPKHLITATGQRVTLRCSPRSGDLSVYWYQQSLDQGLQFLIQYYNGEERAKGNILERFSAQQFPDLHSELNLSSLELGDSALYFCASSVGQGHGYTFGSGTRLTVV.

The chain couples TRBV5-6 to TRBJ1-2; D gene ambiguous. V lost 6 bases and J 7 bases, leaving 19 bases between the germline ends. Germline lookup yields CDR1 SGHDT and CDR2 YYEEEE. This CDR3 is built from 14 residues. CDR3 amino acids: CASTTGRGVSGYTF. The CDR3 DNA reads as TGTGCCAGCACCACCGGTCGGGGAGTGAGTGGCTACACCTTC. The full variable domain, with the rest looked up from reference TRBV5-6 and TRBJ1-2, is DAGVTQSPTHLIKTRGQQVTLRCSPKSGHDTVSWYQQALGQGPQFIFQYYEEEERQRGNFPDRFSGHQFPNYSSELNVNALLLGDSALYLCASTTGRGVSGYTFGSGTRLTVV.

The genes are TRBV9 and TRBJ2-7; D ambiguous. The CDR3 has 13 amino acids. V lost 0 bases and J 5 bases, leaving 9 bases between the germline ends. The germline gives CDR1 SGDLS, CDR2 YYNGEE. CDR3 residues: CASSVASANEQYF. The CDR3 DNA is TGTGCCAGCAGCGTAGCCAGCGCCAACGAGCAGTACTTC.

V usage is TRBV9 and J usage is TRBJ2-3; D is undetermined. V was pared by 4 bases and J by 7 bases, with 19 bases between. Germline loops: CDR1 SGDLS, CDR2 YYNGEE. The CDR3 has 15 amino acids. The CDR3 region has the DNA TGTGCCAGCAGCCCAACCAGTCACCCGTCTTATACGCAGTATTTT. Protein product: CASSPTSHPSYTQYF.

This CDR3 is CASSRTGTGTEETQYF. The CDR3 bases are TGTGCCAGCAGCAGGACCGGGACAGGGACGGAGGAGACCCAGTACTTC. V is TRBV5-4 and J is TRBJ2-5; 9 bases fit TRBD1. The junction had 12 bases not matched to a gene; V was cut back by 4 bases and J by 5 bases. This CDR3 has 16 residues. Germline CDR1 reads SGHNT; CDR2 reads YYREEE (reference sequence). Supplemented by reference TRBV5-4 and TRBJ2-5, the full variable domain reads ETGVTQSPTHLIKTRGQQVTLRCSSQSGHNTVSWYQQALGQGPQFIFQYYREEENGRGNFPPRFSGLQFPNYSSELNVNALELDDSALYLCASSRTGTGTEETQYFGPGTRLLVL.

The table lists this clone with a count of one. The chain carries TRBV7-9 and TRBJ2-7, with D perhaps TRBD1 (8 bases). CDR3 size: 15 residues. V lost 4 bases and J lost 6, with 19 bases in between. Germline assignment: CDR1 SEHNR and CDR2 FQNEAQ (reference sequence). CDR3 nucleotides: TGTGCCAGCAGCTACTGGACAGGGAGGGATTCCGAGCAGTACTTC. Protein: CASSYWTGRDSEQYF.

The CDR3 spells CASSFGGRSNNEQFF. The DNA for the CDR3 is TGTGCCAGCAGTTTCGGCGGGAGGTCCAACAATGAGCAGTTCTTC. This chain links TRBV6-5 with TRBJ2-1; TRBD2 aligns across 8 bases. Trimming took 4 bases from V and 5 from J; bases not matched to a gene: 7. Germline values: CDR1 MNHEY, CDR2 SVGAGI. The CDR3 sequence is 15 residues long.

The rearrangement joins TRBV6-1 to TRBJ1-2, with D perhaps TRBD1 (6 bases). The CDR3 is 14 amino acids. Trimming left V 5 bases short and J 5 bases short, with 15 bases between. The germline CDR1 and CDR2 sequences are MNHNS and SASEGT. The CDR3 is CASSLTGLGYGYTF. The CDR3, as DNA: TGTGCCAGCAGTCTAACAGGGCTTGGGTATGGCTACACCTTC.

The chain employs TRBV28 and TRBJ1-1; tentative D call: TRBD1 (5 bases). This CDR3 region has 13 residues. With 3 bases removed from V and 5 bases from J, the gap between germline ends came to 10 bases. Germline CDR1 and CDR2: MDHEN and SYDVKM. CDR3 coding DNA: TGTGCCAGCAGTTTTAGGGGATGGACTGAAGCTTTCTTT. Translated: CASSFRGWTEAFF.

V gene TRBV5-1 combines with J gene TRBJ1-2, with 7 bases identical to TRBD1. Germline V gene data show CDR1 as SGHRS and CDR2 as YFSETQ. After removal of 2 bases from V and 1 base from J, the junction contained 5 bases not matched to a gene. CDR3 size: 15 residues. CDR3 amino acids: CASSFPDRNNYGYTF. For the CDR3, the DNA is TGCGCCAGCAGCTTCCCGGACAGGAATAACTATGGCTACACCTTC.

The chain employs TRBV2 and TRBJ2-5, with TRBD1 identical over 7 bases. This CDR3 has 15 amino acids. Germline V gene sequence: CDR1 SNHLY, CDR2 FYNNEI. The V and J ends lost 3 bases and 1 base, in that order; junction bases with no gene match: 5. The CDR3 protein is CASSEPRTGQETQYF. In DNA, the CDR3 is TGTGCCAGCAGTGAGCCAAGGACAGGCCAAGAGACCCAGTACTTC.

The genes are TRBV6-5 and TRBJ1-1; 7 bases line up with TRBD1. Germline V gene lookup returns CDR1 MNHEY and CDR2 SVGAGI. This CDR3 is built from 15 residues. Losses at the gene ends were 3 bases for V and 3 bases for J; bases not matched to a gene: 7. The CDR3 DNA reads TGTGCCAGCAGTTATGGAGGGGGCGCGGACACTGAAGCTTTCTTT. It yields the protein CASSYGGGADTEAFF.

This clone was detected only a few times. The J gene is TRBJ2-7, the V gene TRBV2, with D possibly being TRBD1 (5 bases). Trimming cost V 3 bases and J 11 bases, with 20 bases left between them. The CDR3 runs to 14 residues. The germline V gene has CDR1 SNHLY and CDR2 FYNNEI. The CDR3 loop is CASSERRVLSPEYF. For the CDR3, the DNA is TGTGCCAGCAGTGAGCGCAGGGTCCTTTCCCCGGAGTACTTC.

This chain links TRBV19 with TRBJ2-3, with 10 bases lining up with TRBD2. CDR1 is LNHDA, CDR2 SQIVND, per germline (reference sequence). V dropped 7 bases and J dropped 1; count of bases not matched to a gene: 8. The CDR3 extends over 16 amino acids. This CDR3 reads CASMGIGTSGTDTQYF. The CDR3 nucleotides are TGTGCCAGTATGGGGATCGGGACTAGCGGCACAGATACGCAGTATTTT. The full variable domain, in which reference TRBV19 and TRBJ2-3 provide the parts outside the CDR3, is DGGITQSPKYLFRKEGQNVTLSCEQNLNHDAMYWYRQDPGQGLRLIYYSQIVNDFQKGDIAEGYSVSREKKESFPLTVTSAQKNPTAFYLCASMGIGTSGTDTQYFGPGTRLTVL.

This chain connects TRBV28 to TRBJ2-7; 7 bases line up with TRBD1. Per germline, CDR1 MDHEN and CDR2 SYDVKM. The CDR3 contains 14 residues. The V and J ends lost 5 bases and 1 base, in that order; junction bases with no gene match: 5. Here the CDR3 DNA reads TGTGCCAGCAGTGCATACAGGGGTTCCTACGAGCAGTACTTC. This gives the protein CASSAYRGSYEQYF.